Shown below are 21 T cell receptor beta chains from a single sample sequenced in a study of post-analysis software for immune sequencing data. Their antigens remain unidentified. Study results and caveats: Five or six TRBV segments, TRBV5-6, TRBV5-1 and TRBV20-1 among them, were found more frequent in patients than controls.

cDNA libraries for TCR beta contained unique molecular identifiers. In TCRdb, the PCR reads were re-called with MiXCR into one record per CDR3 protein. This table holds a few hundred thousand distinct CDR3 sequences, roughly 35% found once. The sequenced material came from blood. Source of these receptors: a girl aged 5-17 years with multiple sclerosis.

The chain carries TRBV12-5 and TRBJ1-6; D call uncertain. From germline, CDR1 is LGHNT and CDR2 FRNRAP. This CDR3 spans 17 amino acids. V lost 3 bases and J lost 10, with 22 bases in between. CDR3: CASGFCQPFCRRSPLHF. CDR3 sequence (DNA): TGTGCTAGTGGTTTTTGCCAACCTTTTTGCCGCCGGTCACCCCTCCACTTT. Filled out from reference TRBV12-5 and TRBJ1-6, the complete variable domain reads DARVTQTPRHKVTEMGQEVTMRCQPILGHNTVFWYRQTMMQGLELLAYFRNRAPLDDSGMPKDRFSAEMPDATLATLKIQPSEPRDSAVYFCASGFCQPFCRRSPLHFGNGTRLTVT.

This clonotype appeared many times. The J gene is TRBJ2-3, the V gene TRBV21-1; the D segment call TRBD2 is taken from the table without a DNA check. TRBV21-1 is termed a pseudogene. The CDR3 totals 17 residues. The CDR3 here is CASSSPSERGVSDTQYF. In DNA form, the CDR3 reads TGTGCCAGCAGCTCCCCATCCGAGCGGGGGGTCTCGGATACGCAGTATTTT.

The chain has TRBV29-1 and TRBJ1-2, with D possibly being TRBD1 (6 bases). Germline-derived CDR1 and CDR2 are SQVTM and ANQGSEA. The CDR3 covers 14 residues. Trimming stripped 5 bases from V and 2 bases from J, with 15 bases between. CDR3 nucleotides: TGCAGCGTTTCCTGGGGGGCAGGGAACTATGGCTACACCTTC. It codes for CSVSWGAGNYGYTF.

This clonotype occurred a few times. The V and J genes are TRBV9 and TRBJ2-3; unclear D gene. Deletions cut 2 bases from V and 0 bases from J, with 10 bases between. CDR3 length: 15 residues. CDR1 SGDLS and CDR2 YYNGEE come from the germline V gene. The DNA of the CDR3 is TGTGCCAGCAGCGTCAGGTCTACTAGCACAGATACGCAGTATTTT. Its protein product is CASSVRSTSTDTQYF.

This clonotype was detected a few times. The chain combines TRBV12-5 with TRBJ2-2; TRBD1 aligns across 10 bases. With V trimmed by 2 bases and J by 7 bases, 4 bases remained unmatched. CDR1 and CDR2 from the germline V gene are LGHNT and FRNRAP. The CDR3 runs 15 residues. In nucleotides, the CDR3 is TGTGCTAGTGGTTTGTGGGACAGGGGCGTCGGGGAGCTGTTTTTT. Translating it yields CASGLWDRGVGELFF.

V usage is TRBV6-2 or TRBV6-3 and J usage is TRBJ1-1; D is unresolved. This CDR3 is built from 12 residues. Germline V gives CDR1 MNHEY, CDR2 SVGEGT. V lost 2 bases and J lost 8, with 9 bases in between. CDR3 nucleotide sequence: TGTGCCAGCAGTTACGCGGCCTTCGAAGCTTTCTTT. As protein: CASSYAAFEAFF.

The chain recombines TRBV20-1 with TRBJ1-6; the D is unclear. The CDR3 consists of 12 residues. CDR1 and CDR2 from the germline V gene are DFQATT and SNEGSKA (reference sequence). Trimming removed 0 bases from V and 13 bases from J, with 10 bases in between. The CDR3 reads CSAREGSDPLHF. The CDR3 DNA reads TGCAGTGCTAGAGAGGGATCCGATCCCCTCCACTTT.

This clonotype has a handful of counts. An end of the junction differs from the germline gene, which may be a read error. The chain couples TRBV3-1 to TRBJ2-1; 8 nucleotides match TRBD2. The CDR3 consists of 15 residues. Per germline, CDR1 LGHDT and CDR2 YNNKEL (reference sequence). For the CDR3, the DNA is TGTGCCAGCAGCCCTAGCGGGCCCTCCCACAATGAGCAGTTCTTC. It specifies CASSPSGPSHNEQFF.

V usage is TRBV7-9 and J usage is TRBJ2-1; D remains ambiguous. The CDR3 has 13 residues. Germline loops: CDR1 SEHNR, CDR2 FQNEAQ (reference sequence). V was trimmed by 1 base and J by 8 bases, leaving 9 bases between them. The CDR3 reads CASSLDLKDEQFF. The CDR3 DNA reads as TGTGCCAGCAGCTTAGATCTTAAGGATGAGCAGTTCTTC.

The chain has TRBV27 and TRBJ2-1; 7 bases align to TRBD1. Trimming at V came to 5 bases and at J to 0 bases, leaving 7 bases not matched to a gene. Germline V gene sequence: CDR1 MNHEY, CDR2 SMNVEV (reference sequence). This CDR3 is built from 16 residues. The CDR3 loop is CASSTLRDSSYNEQFF. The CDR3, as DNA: TGTGCCAGCAGTACCCTCAGGGACAGCTCCTACAATGAGCAGTTCTTC.

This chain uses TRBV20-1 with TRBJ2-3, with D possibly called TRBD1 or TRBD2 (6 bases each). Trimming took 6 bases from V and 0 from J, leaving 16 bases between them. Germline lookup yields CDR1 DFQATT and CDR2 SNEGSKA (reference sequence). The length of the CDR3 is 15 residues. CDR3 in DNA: TGCAGTGCCTACGGGGGCCTTGCTAGCACAGATACGCAGTATTTT. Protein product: CSAYGGLASTDTQYF.

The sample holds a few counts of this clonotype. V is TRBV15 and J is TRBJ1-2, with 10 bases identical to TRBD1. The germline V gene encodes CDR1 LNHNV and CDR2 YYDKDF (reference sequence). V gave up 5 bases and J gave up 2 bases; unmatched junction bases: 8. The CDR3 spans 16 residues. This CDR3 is CATSETGGLRNYGYTF. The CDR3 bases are TGTGCCACCAGCGAGACAGGGGGCTTAAGAAACTATGGCTACACCTTC.

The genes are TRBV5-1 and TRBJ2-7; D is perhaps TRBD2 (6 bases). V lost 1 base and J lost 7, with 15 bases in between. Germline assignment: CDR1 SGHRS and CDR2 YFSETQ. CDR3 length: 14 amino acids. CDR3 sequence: CASSLSRTTGEQYF. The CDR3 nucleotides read TGCGCCAGCAGCTTGTCCAGGACTACTGGGGAGCAGTACTTC.

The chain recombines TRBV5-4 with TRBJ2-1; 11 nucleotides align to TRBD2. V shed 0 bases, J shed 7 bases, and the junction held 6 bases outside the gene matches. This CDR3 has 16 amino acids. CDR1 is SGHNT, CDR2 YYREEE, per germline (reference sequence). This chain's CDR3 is CASSLDGLAGFNEQFF. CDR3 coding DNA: TGTGCCAGCAGCTTGGATGGACTAGCGGGTTTTAATGAGCAGTTCTTC.

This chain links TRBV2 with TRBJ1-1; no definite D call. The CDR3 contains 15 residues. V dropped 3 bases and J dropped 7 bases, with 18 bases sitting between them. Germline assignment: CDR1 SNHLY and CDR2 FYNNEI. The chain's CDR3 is CASSETLARSREAFF. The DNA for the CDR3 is TGTGCCAGCAGTGAGACCCTCGCCCGATCCCGTGAAGCTTTCTTT.

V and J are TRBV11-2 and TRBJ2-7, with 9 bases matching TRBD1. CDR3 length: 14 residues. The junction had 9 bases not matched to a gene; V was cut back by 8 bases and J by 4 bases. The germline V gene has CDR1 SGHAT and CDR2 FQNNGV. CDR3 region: CASATGTGFYEQYF. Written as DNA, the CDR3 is TGTGCCAGCGCAACCGGGACAGGGTTTTACGAGCAGTACTTC. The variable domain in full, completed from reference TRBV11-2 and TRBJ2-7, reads EAGVAQSPRYKIIEKRQSVAFWCNPISGHATLYWYQQILGQGPKLLIQFQNNGVVDDSQLPKDRFSAERLKGVDSTLKIQPAKLEDSAVYLCASATGTGFYEQYFGPGTRLTVT.

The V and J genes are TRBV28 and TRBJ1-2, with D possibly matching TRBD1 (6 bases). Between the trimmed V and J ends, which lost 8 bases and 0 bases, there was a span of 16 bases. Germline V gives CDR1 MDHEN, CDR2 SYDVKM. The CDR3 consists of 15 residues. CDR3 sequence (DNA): TGTGCCAGCCGATCAACAGGGTTGGCTAACTATGGCTACACCTTC. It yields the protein CASRSTGLANYGYTF.

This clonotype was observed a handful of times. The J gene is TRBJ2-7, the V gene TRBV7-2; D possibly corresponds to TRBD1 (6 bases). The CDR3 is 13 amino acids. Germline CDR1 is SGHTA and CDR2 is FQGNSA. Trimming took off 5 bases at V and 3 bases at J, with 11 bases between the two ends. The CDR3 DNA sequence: TGTGCCAGCAGCCCTCGGACAGTCTACGAGCAGTACTTC. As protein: CASSPRTVYEQYF.

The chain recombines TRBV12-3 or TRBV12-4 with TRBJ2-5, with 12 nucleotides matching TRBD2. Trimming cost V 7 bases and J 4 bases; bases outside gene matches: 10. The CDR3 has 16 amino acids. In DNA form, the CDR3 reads TGTGCCAGCACCATCCGGCTAGCGGGGGGGCTAGAGACCCAGTACTTC. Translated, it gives CASTIRLAGGLETQYF.

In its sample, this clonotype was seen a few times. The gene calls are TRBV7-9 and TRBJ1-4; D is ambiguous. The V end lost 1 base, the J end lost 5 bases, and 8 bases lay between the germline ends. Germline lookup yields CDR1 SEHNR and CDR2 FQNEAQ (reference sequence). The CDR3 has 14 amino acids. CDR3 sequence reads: CASSLVHRNEKLFF. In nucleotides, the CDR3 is TGTGCCAGCAGCTTAGTCCACCGGAATGAAAAACTGTTTTTT.

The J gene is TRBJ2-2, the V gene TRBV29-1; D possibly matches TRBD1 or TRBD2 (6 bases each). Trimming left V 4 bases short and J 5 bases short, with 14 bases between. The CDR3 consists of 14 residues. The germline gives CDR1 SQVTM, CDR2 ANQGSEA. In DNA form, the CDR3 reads TGCAGCGTTGGGAGCAGGGGAGGAACCGGGGAGCTGTTTTTT. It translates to CSVGSRGGTGELFF.